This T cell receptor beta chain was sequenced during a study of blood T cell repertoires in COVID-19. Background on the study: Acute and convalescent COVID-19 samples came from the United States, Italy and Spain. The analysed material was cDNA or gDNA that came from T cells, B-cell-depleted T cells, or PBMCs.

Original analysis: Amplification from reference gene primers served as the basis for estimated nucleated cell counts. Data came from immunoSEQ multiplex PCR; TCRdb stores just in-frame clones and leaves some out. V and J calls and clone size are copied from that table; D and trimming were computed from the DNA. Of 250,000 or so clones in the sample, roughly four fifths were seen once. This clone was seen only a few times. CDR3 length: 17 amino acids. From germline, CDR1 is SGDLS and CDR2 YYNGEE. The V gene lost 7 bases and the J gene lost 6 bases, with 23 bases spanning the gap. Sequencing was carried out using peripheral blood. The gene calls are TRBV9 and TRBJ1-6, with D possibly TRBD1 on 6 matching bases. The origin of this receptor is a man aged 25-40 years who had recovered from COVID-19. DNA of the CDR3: TGTGCCAGCGGCTCGGACAGCCGCGATAAAGCTAATTCACCCCTCCACTTT. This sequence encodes CASGSDSRDKANSPLHF.